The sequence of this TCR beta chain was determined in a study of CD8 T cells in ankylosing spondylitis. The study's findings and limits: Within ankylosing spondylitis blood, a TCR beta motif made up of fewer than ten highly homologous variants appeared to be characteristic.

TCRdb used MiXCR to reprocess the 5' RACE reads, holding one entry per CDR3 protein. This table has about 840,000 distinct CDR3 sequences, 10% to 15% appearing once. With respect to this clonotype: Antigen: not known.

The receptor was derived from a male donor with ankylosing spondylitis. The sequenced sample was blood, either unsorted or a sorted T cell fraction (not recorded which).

CDR3 nucleotides: TGCGCCAGCAGCCAAGGAATACAGGGGATGCTGGCAGATACGCAGTATTTT. Translation gives CASSQGIQGMLADTQYF. The chain has TRBV4-3 and TRBJ2-3; TRBD1 matches 7 bases. J gave up 4 bases and V 1 base, and 11 bases lay outside the gene matches. This CDR3 is 17 amino acids long. Germline CDR1 LGHNA, CDR2 YSLEER.